The 18 T cell receptor beta chains reported below all come from one sample, sequenced in a study of blood T cell repertoires in COVID-19. TCRdb's copy holds only in-frame clones and misses some; the assay was immunoSEQ multiplex PCR. The sample has about 170,000 clones; around 83% are singletons. The sequencing input was peripheral blood. The receptors originated from a woman in her 70s who had recovered from COVID-19.

CDR3: CASNSKGQGETSNQPQHF. The CDR3 nucleotides read TGTGCCAGCAACTCTAAAGGACAGGGGGAAACCTCGAATCAGCCCCAGCATTTT. The chain combines TRBV6-4 with TRBJ1-5, with 10 positions matching TRBD1. This CDR3 is built from 18 residues. Trimming removed 7 bases from V and 4 bases from J; junction bases left unmatched: 16. Looked up from germline, CDR1 is MRHNA and CDR2 is SNTAGT.

The sample holds a few counts of this clone. The chain joins TRBV18 to TRBJ1-1, with a possible D match to TRBD1 (5 bases). The V gene's germline CDR1 is KGHSH and CDR2 LQKENI. This CDR3 is built from 15 residues. V was cut by 3 bases and J by 5 bases, with 16 bases left in between. CDR3 bases: TGTGCCAGCTCACCCGACAGCCCTTGGTGGACTGAAGCTTTCTTT. As protein: CASSPDSPWWTEAFF.

This clone has just a few counts. J is TRBJ1-2 and V is TRBV15; TRBD1 is a possible D gene (5 bases). This CDR3 spans 15 amino acids. The germline V and J ends were trimmed by 0 bases and 4 bases, with 12 bases remaining between them. Germline CDR1 is LNHNV and CDR2 is YYDKDF (reference sequence). This CDR3 is CATSRELRAFYGYTF. CDR3 DNA sequence: TGTGCCACCAGCAGAGAACTCAGGGCGTTCTATGGCTACACCTTC.

The chain links TRBV7-2 to TRBJ2-3; 7 positions agree with TRBD2. The CDR3 sequence is 12 residues long. Germline V lookup: CDR1 SGHTA, CDR2 FQGNSA. The V and J ends lost 5 bases and 6 bases, in that order; junction bases with no gene match: 2. CDR3 in DNA: TGTGCCAGCAGCCCAGCGGGGGATACGCAGTATTTT. Protein product: CASSPAGDTQYF. The variable domain in full, with the rest retrieved from reference TRBV7-2 and TRBJ2-3, is GAGVSQSPSNKVTEKGKDVELRCDPISGHTALYWYRQSLGQGLEFLIYFQGNSAPDKSGLPSDRFSAERTGGSVSTLTIQRTQQEDSAVYLCASSPAGDTQYFGPGTRLTVL.

This chain connects TRBV18 to TRBJ1-2; D perhaps matches TRBD1 (5 bases). Per germline, CDR1 KGHSH and CDR2 LQKENI. Between the trimmed V and J ends, which lost 6 bases and 2 bases, there was a span of 7 bases. The CDR3 runs to 12 residues. CDR3 in amino acids: CASSAGNYGYTF. CDR3 coding DNA: TGTGCCAGCTCGGCAGGGAACTATGGCTACACCTTC.

The chain links TRBV2 to TRBJ1-1; possible D gene TRBD1, 6 bases. Trimming left V 4 bases short and J 4 bases short, with 13 bases between. This CDR3 is 14 amino acids long. Germline assignment: CDR1 SNHLY and CDR2 FYNNEI. CDR3 nucleotide sequence: TGTGCCAGCAGTGGTACAGGGTCGGGCACTGAAGCTTTCTTT. This translates into CASSGTGSGTEAFF.

This chain links TRBV7-2 with TRBJ2-1; the D gene is possibly TRBD2 (5 bases). The V end was cut by 4 bases, the J end by 8 bases, with 12 bases between. CDR3 length equals 13 residues. The germline V gene has CDR1 SGHTA and CDR2 FQGNSA. For the CDR3, the DNA is TGTGCCAGCAGCTCTGGAGGTAGGGATGAGCAGTTCTTC. Its protein product is CASSSGGRDEQFF.

The chain links TRBV5-4 to TRBJ1-2, with 7 bases that match TRBD1. The CDR3 contains 15 residues. The V segment lost 4 bases and the J segment 8 bases; nucleotides outside the gene matches: 14. Germline CDR1 SGHNT, CDR2 YYREEE (reference sequence). As DNA, the CDR3 is TGTGCCAGCAGCCCGTCTGACAGGGCGACTGACGGCTACACCTTC. Protein product: CASSPSDRATDGYTF.

The chain has TRBV5-1 and TRBJ2-1; the match to TRBD2 covers 7 bases. This CDR3 comprises 15 residues. The J segment lost 2 bases and the V segment lost 3 bases, leaving 5 bases of the junction unmatched. Germline assignment: CDR1 SGHRS and CDR2 YFSETQ. The CDR3 spells CASSSIAGTYNEQFF. Written as DNA, the CDR3 is TGCGCCAGCAGCTCCATAGCGGGCACCTACAATGAGCAGTTCTTC. Looking up the rest from reference TRBV5-1 and TRBJ2-1 gives the full variable domain: KAGVTQTPRYLIKTRGQQVTLSCSPISGHRSVSWYQQTPGQGLQFLFEYFSETQRNKGNFPGRFSGRQFSNSRSEMNVSTLELGDSALYLCASSSIAGTYNEQFFGPGTRLTVL.

This chain joins TRBV30 and TRBJ1-4; 9 bases line up with TRBD1. J was trimmed by 10 bases and V by 3 bases; bases with no gene match: 9. The CDR3 totals 14 residues. Germline V CDR1 and CDR2: GTSNPN, SVGIG (reference sequence). CDR3 region: CAWSAQGARGKLFF. CDR3 nucleotides: TGTGCCTGGAGCGCACAGGGGGCCCGGGGAAAACTGTTTTTT.

The chain has TRBV4-1 and TRBJ1-2; possibly TRBD1 for D (5 bases). Germline values: CDR1 MGHRA, CDR2 YSYEKL. This CDR3 comprises 17 residues. V dropped 0 bases and J dropped 4 bases, with 18 bases sitting between them. In DNA form, the CDR3 reads TGCGCCAGCAGCCAAGAGTTGGCAGGGTGGCAGGGCTATGGCTACACCTTC. Translating it yields CASSQELAGWQGYGYTF.

The J gene is TRBJ1-2, the V gene TRBV5-6; no clear D. Trimming left V 0 bases short and J 0 bases short, with 9 bases between. CDR3 length: 15 amino acids. CDR1 SGHDT and CDR2 YYEEEE come from the germline V gene. In nucleotides, the CDR3 is TGTGCCAGCAGCTTGGGGCACCGTACTAACTATGGCTACACCTTC. Translating it yields CASSLGHRTNYGYTF.

The chain couples TRBV23-1 to TRBJ1-1; TRBD1 agrees at 8 bases. TRBV23-1 is an ORF, with its function uncertain. The CDR3 totals 15 residues. The ends lost 3 bases at V and 7 bases at J; junction bases unmatched: 10. The CDR3 region has the DNA TGCGCCAGCAGTCAGGCACAGGGGGGTAGTGGTGAAGCTTTCTTT. Its protein product is CASSQAQGGSGEAFF.

The J gene is TRBJ1-4, the V gene TRBV5-6, with TRBD1 as a possible D gene (5 bases). CDR3 length equals 14 residues. Trimming removed 4 bases from V and 3 bases from J, with 10 bases in between. CDR1 is SGHDT and CDR2 is YYEEEE in the germline V gene. CDR3 sequence (DNA): TGTGCCAGCAGCAACGGACACCCTAATGAAAAACTGTTTTTT. It yields the protein CASSNGHPNEKLFF.

The chain uses TRBV20-1 and TRBJ2-6; D unresolved. The CDR3 has 11 residues. CDR1 is DFQATT and CDR2 is SNEGSKA in the germline V gene (reference sequence). V gave up 7 bases and J gave up 4 bases, with 5 bases separating them. The CDR3 DNA is TGCAGTGGTCGGGGGGCCAACGTCCTGACTTTC. It encodes CSGRGANVLTF.

V and J are TRBV24-1 and TRBJ1-1, with TRBD1 identical over 9 bases. The CDR3 runs to 15 residues. Germline assignment: CDR1 KGHDR and CDR2 SFDVKD. V lost 4 bases and J lost 1; bases outside the gene matches: 3. The CDR3, as DNA: TGTGCCACCAGTGACCCGGGACAGGGGAACACTGAAGCTTTCTTT. As protein: CATSDPGQGNTEAFF.

The CDR3 bases are TGTGCCAGCACCCCTGGGGCCTCAGCTAACTATGGCTACACCTTC. Encoded protein: CASTPGASANYGYTF. This sequence joins TRBV6-2 or TRBV6-3 and TRBJ1-2; TRBD1 might be the D (5 bases). Trimming removed 7 bases at V and 0 bases at J, with 15 bases between. Germline V gene data show CDR1 as MNHEY and CDR2 as SVGEGT. The CDR3 sequence is 15 residues long.

The rearrangement links TRBV12-5 to TRBJ1-1, with a weak D call TRBD1 (6 bases). Trimming took 6 bases from V and 4 from J, leaving 12 bases between them. The CDR3 extends over 13 amino acids. The germline V gene has CDR1 LGHNT and CDR2 FRNRAP. CDR3 nucleotide sequence: TGTGCTAGTGGGTCACAGGGTGGCACTGAAGCTTTCTTT. Its protein product is CASGSQGGTEAFF.